Each of the 12 T cell receptor beta chains below was sequenced from the same sample in a study of shared T cell receptors in the human thymus listed by TCRdb under 2021. Libraries were made using the immunoSEQ multiplex PCR assay. Not all clones reach the TCRdb copy of this immuneACCESS table, which keeps in-frame sequences only. Checked studies attribute under half of the gap to unresolved V genes and leave the rest unexplained. This sample gives hundreds of thousands of clones in total; around 89% of them show up just once. Clones ranked in the top ten supply about 0.01% of the sample. The sample was also reused in another study, on human thymus T cells.

Source material: thymocytes. These receptors were collected from a boy less than two years old with a congenital heart defect. Donor details come from another sample of the same person, matched by shared clones.

The chain recombines TRBV9 with TRBJ2-7; a weak D match, TRBD1 (6 bases). Trimming removed 0 bases at V and 0 bases at J, with 16 bases between. Germline V lookup: CDR1 SGDLS, CDR2 YYNGEE. There are 17 residues in the CDR3. CDR3: CASSVDPGQWDSYEQYF. Here the CDR3 DNA reads TGTGCCAGCAGCGTAGACCCCGGACAGTGGGACTCCTACGAGCAGTACTTC.

CDR3 amino acids: CASSLNAGLDDNEQFF. DNA for the CDR3: TGTGCCAGCAGCTTGAATGCGGGGCTTGACGACAATGAGCAGTTCTTC. The chain employs TRBV5-8 and TRBJ2-1; D might be TRBD2 (6 bases). The CDR3 has 16 residues. V was clipped by 1 base and J by 5 bases, with 16 bases between them. Germline V gene sequence: CDR1 SGHTS, CDR2 YDEGEE.

CDR3 sequence reads: CASILSGRSPRDEQFF. The CDR3 DNA reads TGTGCCAGCATCCTTAGCGGGAGGTCCCCAAGGGATGAGCAGTTCTTC. This chain joins TRBV11-2 and TRBJ2-1; 10 bases are a match to TRBD2. CDR1 and CDR2 from the germline V gene are SGHAT and FQNNGV. CDR3 length: 16 residues. V lost 7 bases to trimming and J lost 8 bases; unmatched junction nucleotides: 14.

V gene TRBV7-9 combines with J gene TRBJ2-1, with 13 positions matching TRBD2. The CDR3 has 16 amino acids. From germline, CDR1 is SEHNR and CDR2 FQNEAQ (reference sequence). After removal of 6 bases from V and 2 bases from J, the junction contained 4 bases not matched to a gene. Written as DNA, the CDR3 is TGTGCCAGCAGTTGGACTAGCGGGAGTACCTACAATGAGCAGTTCTTC. Encoded protein: CASSWTSGSTYNEQFF.

The CDR3 DNA follows: TGTGCCACCAGCAAGGGACTAGCGGGAGTTGATGAGCAGTTCTTC. It yields the protein CATSKGLAGVDEQFF. V and J are TRBV15 and TRBJ2-1; 14 bases agree with TRBD2. With V trimmed by 4 bases and J by 8 bases, 4 bases remained unmatched. CDR1 and CDR2 from the germline V gene are LNHNV and YYDKDF (reference sequence). This CDR3 spans 15 amino acids.

The V call is TRBV4-1, the J call TRBJ2-7, with D maybe TRBD2 (6 bases). Germline CDR1 reads MGHRA; CDR2 reads YSYEKL. Trimming stripped 1 base from V and 1 base from J, with 17 bases between. The CDR3 totals 17 residues. CDR3 sequence (DNA): TGCGCCAGCAGCCAAGCCCCCTGGGGGGTGCCTTCCTACGAGCAGTACTTC. Its protein is CASSQAPWGVPSYEQYF.

The chain joins TRBV7-2 to TRBJ2-7; D may be TRBD2 (5 bases). Trimming pared 1 base from V and 5 bases from J, leaving 24 bases between. This CDR3 comprises 18 residues. Germline assignment: CDR1 SGHTA and CDR2 FQGNSA. For the CDR3, the DNA is TGTGCCAGCAGCTTAGGACCTGGGTTGCGGGCATTGCAGGACGAGCAGTACTTC. Its translation: CASSLGPGLRALQDEQYF.

This rearrangement joins TRBV7-9 to TRBJ1-3; the D gene is possibly TRBD1 (5 bases). The V and J ends lost 5 bases and 6 bases respectively, with 20 bases between them. The CDR3 totals 16 residues. The germline V gene encodes CDR1 SEHNR and CDR2 FQNEAQ (reference sequence). The DNA for the CDR3 is TGTGCCAGCAGCCCTTCCGGCCGTCGGACACCAAACACCATATATTTT. Its translation is CASSPSGRRTPNTIYF. The complete variable domain, with remaining parts taken from reference TRBV7-9 and TRBJ1-3, reads DTGVSQNPRHKITKRGQNVTFRCDPISEHNRLYWYRQTLGQGPEFLTYFQNEAQLEKSRLLSDRFSAERPKGSFSTLEIQRTEQGDSAMYLCASSPSGRRTPNTIYFGEGSWLTVV.

This chain links TRBV5-1 with TRBJ1-2; D is uncertain. This CDR3 has 13 residues. Germline V gene sequence: CDR1 SGHRS, CDR2 YFSETQ. Trimming removed 10 bases from V and 3 bases from J, with 16 bases in between. In DNA, the CDR3 is TGCGCCTCGCGGGTCGGGGTATACTATGGCTACACCTTC. This translates into CASRVGVYYGYTF.

The chain recombines TRBV30 with TRBJ2-5; TRBD2 is a possible D gene (5 bases). The CDR3 has 15 amino acids. The V end lost 0 bases, the J end lost 5 bases, and 16 bases lay between the germline ends. Germline V gene sequence: CDR1 GTSNPN, CDR2 SVGIG (reference sequence). The CDR3 DNA follows: TGTGCCTGGAGTGTACCCCCGCGGCCGGGGGAGACCCAGTACTTC. Residues: CAWSVPPRPGETQYF.

The V and J genes are TRBV4-2 and TRBJ1-3; TRBD1 is a possible D gene (5 bases). This CDR3 region has 16 residues. Between the trimmed V and J ends, which lost 0 bases and 0 bases, there was a span of 9 bases. Per the germline V gene, CDR1 is LGHNA and CDR2 is YNFKEQ. This CDR3 is CASSQEQANSGNTIYF. The DNA of the CDR3 is TGTGCCAGCAGCCAAGAACAGGCCAACTCTGGAAACACCATATATTTT.

The V and J genes are TRBV19 and TRBJ2-2; possible D gene TRBD1, 5 bases. V was cut by 8 bases and J by 0 bases, with 10 bases left in between. CDR3 size: 14 residues. Per the germline V gene, CDR1 is LNHDA and CDR2 is SQIVND (reference sequence). The CDR3 DNA is TGTGCCAGTCGTGGGGCAGCGAACACCGGGGAGCTGTTTTTT. As protein: CASRGAANTGELFF.